This section outlines one TCR beta chain sequence together with its context. This record belongs to a study of blood T cells in healthy people across ages. This CDR3 has 14 residues. V lost 4 bases to trimming and J lost 8 bases; unmatched junction nucleotides: 9. Germline values: CDR1 SGHTA, CDR2 FQGNSA. Through a sample-barcoded 5' primer and a J-beta primer mix, a second PCR was run for roughly 6 to 12 cycles. Via MiXCR, TCRdb re-called the 5' RACE reads, giving one row per CDR3 protein. The sample has hundreds of thousands of distinct CDR3 sequences; roughly 48% are singletons. What was sequenced was blood. The chain combines TRBV7-2 with TRBJ1-2, with TRBD1 identical over 8 bases. The receptor comes from an elderly man in good health. The CDR3, as DNA: TGTGCCAGCAGCTCCGGGACAGGTGCGGGAGGCTACACCTTC. Amino acid sequence: CASSSGTGAGGYTF.